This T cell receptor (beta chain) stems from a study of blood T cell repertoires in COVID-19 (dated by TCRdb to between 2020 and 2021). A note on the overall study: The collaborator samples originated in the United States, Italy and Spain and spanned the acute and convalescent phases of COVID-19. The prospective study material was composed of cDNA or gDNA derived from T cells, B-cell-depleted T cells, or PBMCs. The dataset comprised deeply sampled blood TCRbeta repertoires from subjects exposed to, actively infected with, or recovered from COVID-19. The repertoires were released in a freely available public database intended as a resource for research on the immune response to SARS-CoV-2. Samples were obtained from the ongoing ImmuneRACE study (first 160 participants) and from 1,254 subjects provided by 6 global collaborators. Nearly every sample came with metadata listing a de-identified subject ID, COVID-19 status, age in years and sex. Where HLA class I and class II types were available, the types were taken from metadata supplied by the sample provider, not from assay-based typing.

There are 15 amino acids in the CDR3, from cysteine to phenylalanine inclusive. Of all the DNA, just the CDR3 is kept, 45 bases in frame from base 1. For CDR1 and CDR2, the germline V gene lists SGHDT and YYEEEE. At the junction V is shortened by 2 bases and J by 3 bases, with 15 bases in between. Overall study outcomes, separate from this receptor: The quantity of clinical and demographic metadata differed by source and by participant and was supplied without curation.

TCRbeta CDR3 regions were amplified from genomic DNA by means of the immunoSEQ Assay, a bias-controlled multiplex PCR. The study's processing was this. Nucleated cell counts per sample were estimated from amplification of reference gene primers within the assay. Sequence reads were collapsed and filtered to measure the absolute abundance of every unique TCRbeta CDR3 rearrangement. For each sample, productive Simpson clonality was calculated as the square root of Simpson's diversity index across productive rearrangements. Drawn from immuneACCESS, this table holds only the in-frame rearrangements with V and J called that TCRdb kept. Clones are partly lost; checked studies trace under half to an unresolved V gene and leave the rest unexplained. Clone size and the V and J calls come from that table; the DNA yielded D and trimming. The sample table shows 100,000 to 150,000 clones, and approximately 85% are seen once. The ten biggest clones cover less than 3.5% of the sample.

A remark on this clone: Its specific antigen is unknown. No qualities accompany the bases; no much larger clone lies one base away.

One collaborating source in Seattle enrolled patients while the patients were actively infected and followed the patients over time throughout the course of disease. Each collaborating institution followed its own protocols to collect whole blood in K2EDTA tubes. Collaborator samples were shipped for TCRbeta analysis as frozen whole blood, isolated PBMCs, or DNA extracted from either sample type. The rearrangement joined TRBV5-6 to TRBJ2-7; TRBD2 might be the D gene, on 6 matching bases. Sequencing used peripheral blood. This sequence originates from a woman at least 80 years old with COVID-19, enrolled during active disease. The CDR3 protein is CASSFRGSRFYEQYF. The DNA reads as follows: TGTGCCAGCAGCTTTCGGGGGAGTCGTTTCTACGAGCAGTACTTC.